This passage covers 14 T cell receptor beta chains from one sample sequenced in a study of CD8+ T cells in alopecia areata. Extraction of RNA preceded its reverse transcription into cDNA, which served as the sequencing template. The protocol was immunoSEQ multiplex PCR, while the TCRdb copy is restricted to in-frame clones and leaves out a portion. The repertoire holds around 290,000 clones, with 55% to 75% as singletons. Treatment noted: oral pan-JAK inhibitor, 5-10 mg twice daily. The material sequenced was CD4+ T cells sorted from blood, taken at week 24, from a patient treated with tofacitinib. These receptor sequences come from a human donor with alopecia areata.

V usage is TRBV6-6 and J usage is TRBJ2-1; D uncertain. Per the germline V gene, CDR1 is MNHNY and CDR2 is SVGAGI (reference sequence). The CDR3 loop spans 12 amino acids. V was pared by 2 bases and J by 4 bases, with 3 bases between. CDR3: CASSYRYNEQFF. CDR3 sequence (DNA): TGTGCCAGCAGTTACCGATACAATGAGCAGTTCTTC.

This clone was observed a few times. The chain recombines TRBV5-1 with TRBJ2-3, with 7 positions matching TRBD1. V was pared by 0 bases and J by 4 bases, with 5 bases of the junction left unmatched. Germline CDR1 and CDR2: SGHRS and YFSETQ. The CDR3 consists of 15 residues. The CDR3, as DNA: TGCGCCAGCAGCTTGGAAACAGGGGCCTCAGATACGCAGTATTTT. Translating it yields CASSLETGASDTQYF.

The chain joins TRBV7-2 to TRBJ2-2, with D perhaps matching TRBD1 (6 bases). Germline values: CDR1 SGHTA, CDR2 FQGNSA. V was shortened by 4 bases and J by 1 base, with 7 bases between the two germline ends. This CDR3 contains 14 residues. CDR3 amino acids: CASSSQGNTGELFF. CDR3 nucleotides: TGTGCCAGCAGCTCACAGGGGAACACCGGGGAGCTGTTTTTT.

The CDR3 DNA reads TGTGCCAGCAGCACGGACAGGGGGCAGAGCGGCTACACCTTC. As protein: CASSTDRGQSGYTF. V usage is TRBV7-2 and J usage is TRBJ1-2; 11 nucleotides line up with TRBD1. Germline V CDR1 and CDR2: SGHTA, FQGNSA. This CDR3 is built from 14 residues. With V trimmed by 5 bases and J by 8 bases, 7 bases remained unmatched.

This clone was seen a handful of times. The V and J genes are TRBV4-1 and TRBJ2-6; TRBD1 matches at 7 bases. The ends lost 1 base at V and 0 bases at J; junction bases unmatched: 6. From germline, CDR1 is MGHRA and CDR2 YSYEKL. The CDR3 extends over 18 amino acids. The CDR3 reads CASSQVRGRLSGANVLTF. CDR3 nucleotide sequence: TGCGCCAGCAGCCAAGTAAGGGGGCGACTCTCTGGGGCCAACGTCCTGACTTTC.

The rearrangement uses TRBV7-2 and TRBJ1-2, with D perhaps matching TRBD1 (6 bases). V gave up 5 bases and J gave up 2 bases, with 12 bases separating them. The CDR3 extends over 14 amino acids. Per germline, CDR1 SGHTA and CDR2 FQGNSA. CDR3 loop: CASSQTGGNYGYTF. The CDR3 bases are TGTGCCAGCAGCCAGACAGGCGGGAACTATGGCTACACCTTC.

The chain employs TRBV4-2 and TRBJ2-1, with 10 positions matching TRBD1. Germline CDR1 reads LGHNA; CDR2 reads YNFKEQ. The CDR3 totals 18 residues. V trimming: 0 bases; J trimming: 9 bases; junction bases outside the gene matches: 14. The CDR3 coding sequence is TGTGCCAGCAGCCAAGATCGACTCCGGACAGGGGGTTTCGTTGAGCAGTTCTTC. Encoded protein: CASSQDRLRTGGFVEQFF.

This clone has more than one count but fewer than ten. The chain couples TRBV6-7 to TRBJ1-6; 7 nucleotides agree with TRBD1. TRBV6-7 is identified as an open reading frame with a role that is uncertain. The CDR3 extends over 15 amino acids. The ends lost 8 bases at V and 9 bases at J; junction bases unmatched: 13. The CDR3 spells CASPTISTGPSPLHF. As DNA, the CDR3 is TGTGCCAGCCCCACCATCTCGACAGGGCCTTCACCCCTCCACTTT.

This chain uses TRBV6-6 with TRBJ2-2, with D perhaps TRBD2 (5 bases). CDR3 size: 15 residues. The germline V gene encodes CDR1 MNHNY and CDR2 SVGAGI (reference sequence). V lost 2 bases to trimming and J lost 5 bases, with 12 bases between them. CDR3 amino acids: CASSYEGRYTGELFF. The CDR3 DNA sequence: TGTGCCAGCAGTTACGAGGGCAGATATACCGGGGAGCTGTTTTTT.

This clone was seen just once. This chain connects TRBV6-5 to TRBJ1-2; TRBD1 aligns across 7 bases. Trimming took 6 bases from V and 5 from J; bases not matched to a gene: 6. Germline loops: CDR1 MNHEY, CDR2 SVGAGI. The CDR3 totals 13 residues. The CDR3 DNA sequence: TGTGCCAGCAGCCGCGGACAGGTTTATGGCTACACCTTC. Protein: CASSRGQVYGYTF.

The chain has TRBV4-3 and TRBJ2-5, with unresolved D. The CDR3 consists of 14 residues. The germline V gene encodes CDR1 LGHNA and CDR2 YSLEER. V was shortened by 0 bases and J by 5 bases, with 10 bases between the two germline ends. The CDR3 DNA is TGCGCCAGCAGCCAAGATGTAGGGTTTGAGACCCAGTACTTC. It is translated as CASSQDVGFETQYF.

This clone was seen a handful of times. This chain joins TRBV7-2 and TRBJ2-3; no firm D call. CDR3 length equals 12 residues. V dropped 1 base and J dropped 9 bases, with 8 bases sitting between them. Germline V gene lookup returns CDR1 SGHTA and CDR2 FQGNSA. The CDR3 nucleotides read TGTGCCAGCAGCTTAGAGGTCCGAACGCAGTATTTT. Protein sequence: CASSLEVRTQYF.

The V gene is TRBV5-1, the J gene TRBJ1-2; D remains ambiguous. The CDR3 covers 14 residues. V was clipped by 0 bases and J by 4 bases, with 10 bases between them. Germline CDR1 is SGHRS and CDR2 is YFSETQ. CDR3 protein: CASSLVGEAYGYTF. The CDR3 region has the DNA TGCGCCAGCAGCTTGGTTGGGGAGGCCTATGGCTACACCTTC.

The rearrangement joins TRBV30 to TRBJ2-7; 7 nucleotides align to TRBD1. Germline V gives CDR1 GTSNPN, CDR2 SVGIG (reference sequence). With V trimmed by 1 base and J by 3 bases, 9 bases remained unmatched. This CDR3 has 15 amino acids. As DNA, the CDR3 is TGTGCCTGGAGTGGGTACAGGGACAGCTACTACGAGCAGTACTTC. Residues: CAWSGYRDSYYEQYF.